Below are 3 T cell receptor beta chains sequenced from a single sample in a study of blood T cell repertoires in COVID-19. Measured with immunoSEQ multiplex PCR; TCRdb has only the in-frame clones, and not every one. Seen here are roughly 80,000 clones, around 80% observed once, and the top ten hold approximately 6.2%. Specimen: peripheral blood. These receptors all come from a man aged 55 to 69 with active or convalescent COVID-19.

The sample holds one count of this clone. The J gene is TRBJ2-7, the V gene TRBV6-5, with 11 bases matching TRBD1. This CDR3 region has 15 residues. With V trimmed by 6 bases and J by 0 bases, 4 bases remained unmatched. Per germline, CDR1 MNHEY and CDR2 SVGAGI. In DNA form, the CDR3 reads TGTGCCAGCAGAACCGGGACAGGGGGCTCCTACGAGCAGTACTTC. Its protein is CASRTGTGGSYEQYF.

This rearrangement joins TRBV5-1 to TRBJ1-3; TRBD1 matches 10 bases. The CDR3 contains 17 residues. Trimming at V came to 2 bases and at J to 4 bases, leaving 9 bases not matched to a gene. Germline assignment: CDR1 SGHRS and CDR2 YFSETQ. Here the CDR3 DNA reads TGCGCCAGCAGCTTACCAACGGGGACAGGGGCGGGAAACACCATATATTTT. Translated, it gives CASSLPTGTGAGNTIYF.

The V gene is TRBV5-1, the J gene TRBJ1-1, with a tentative D call TRBD1 (5 bases). The CDR3 has 14 residues. Trimming cost V 0 bases and J 0 bases, with 6 bases left between them. The germline CDR1 and CDR2 sequences are SGHRS and YFSETQ. Here the CDR3 reads CASSLEGLNTEAFF. The CDR3 bases are TGCGCCAGCAGCTTGGAGGGGTTGAACACTGAAGCTTTCTTT. Combining the CDR3 with reference TRBV5-1 and TRBJ1-1 gives the whole variable domain KAGVTQTPRYLIKTRGQQVTLSCSPISGHRSVSWYQQTPGQGLQFLFEYFSETQRNKGNFPGRFSGRQFSNSRSEMNVSTLELGDSALYLCASSLEGLNTEAFFGQGTRLTVV.